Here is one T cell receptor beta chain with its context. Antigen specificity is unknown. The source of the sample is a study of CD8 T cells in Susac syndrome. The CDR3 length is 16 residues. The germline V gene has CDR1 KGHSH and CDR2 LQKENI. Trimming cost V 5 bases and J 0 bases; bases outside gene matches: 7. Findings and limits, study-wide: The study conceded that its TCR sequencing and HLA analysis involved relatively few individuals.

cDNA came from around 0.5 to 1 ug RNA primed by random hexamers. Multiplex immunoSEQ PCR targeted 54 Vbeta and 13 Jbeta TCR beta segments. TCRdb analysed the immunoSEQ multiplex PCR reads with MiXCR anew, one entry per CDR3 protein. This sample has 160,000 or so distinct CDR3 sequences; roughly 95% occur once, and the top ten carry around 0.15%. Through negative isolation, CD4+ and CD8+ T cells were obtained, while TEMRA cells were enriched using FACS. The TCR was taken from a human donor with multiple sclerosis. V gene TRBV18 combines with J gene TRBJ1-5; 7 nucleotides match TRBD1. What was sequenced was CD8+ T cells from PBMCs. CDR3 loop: CASSTGALYSNQPQHF. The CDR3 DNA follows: TGTGCCAGCTCAACAGGGGCCCTATATAGCAATCAGCCCCAGCATTTT.